Below are 15 T cell receptor beta chains sequenced from a single sample in a study of graft-versus-host responses after intestinal transplantation. The authors seeded 200,000 CFSE-labeled responder cells together with 200,000 irradiated stimulator cells tagged with violet dye. Clones were read by immunoSEQ multiplex PCR, and TCRdb kept only the in-frame ones, dropping some. This table holds fewer than 25,000 clones, about two fifths found once. The sample here was alloreactive CD8+ T cells from a mixed lymphocyte reaction culture, taken before transplantation. The subset is: CFSE-low proliferating T cells sorted from approximately six-day pre-transplant mixed lymphocyte reaction (GvH or HvG direction). The receptors originated from a human patient who was an organ donor for intestinal transplantation.

This chain links TRBV30 with TRBJ2-1; maybe TRBD1 (6 bases). From germline, CDR1 is GTSNPN and CDR2 SVGIG (reference sequence). V was shortened by 1 base and J by 3 bases, with 10 bases between the two germline ends. The CDR3 extends over 14 amino acids. The chain's CDR3 is CAWSEGTNYNEQFF. The CDR3, as DNA: TGTGCCTGGAGTGAGGGGACAAACTACAATGAGCAGTTCTTC. Combining the CDR3 with reference TRBV30 and TRBJ2-1 gives the whole variable domain SQTIHQWPATLVQPVGSPLSLECTVEGTSNPNLYWYRQAAGRGLQLLFYSVGIGQISSEVPQNLSASRPQDRQFILSSKKLLLSDSGFYLCAWSEGTNYNEQFFGPGTRLTVL.

This clone was counted a single time. The chain links TRBV18 to TRBJ1-3; D is unclear. Germline V gene sequence: CDR1 KGHSH, CDR2 LQKENI. Trimming pared 1 base from V and 0 bases from J, leaving 13 bases between. The CDR3 contains 17 residues. CDR3 region: CASSPRQAVYSGNTIYF. The DNA for the CDR3 is TGTGCCAGCTCACCACGGCAGGCCGTATACTCTGGAAACACCATATATTTT.

The rearrangement uses TRBV27 and TRBJ2-7; TRBD1 matches at 12 bases. CDR1 MNHEY and CDR2 SMNVEV come from the germline V gene (reference sequence). The CDR3 is made up of 14 amino acids. The junction had 8 bases not matched to a gene; V was cut back by 7 bases and J by 7 bases. The DNA for the CDR3 is TGTGCCAGCAAATCCGGGACAGGGGGCGCGGAGCAGTACTTC. Protein sequence: CASKSGTGGAEQYF.

The chain joins TRBV6-5 to TRBJ1-4, with D perhaps TRBD1 (5 bases). The ends were cut back, 8 bases at V and 7 bases at J, with 20 bases in the middle. Germline-derived CDR1 and CDR2 are MNHEY and SVGAGI. This CDR3 is built from 15 residues. CDR3 region: CASALNAGGSEKLFF. Here the CDR3 DNA reads TGTGCCAGCGCCCTTAACGCGGGGGGAAGTGAAAAACTGTTTTTT.

This clone was seen more than once but under ten times. The CDR3 loop is CASSYVMNTEAFF. In DNA form, the CDR3 reads TGTGCCAGCAGTTACGTCATGAACACTGAAGCTTTCTTT. The chain combines TRBV5-6 with TRBJ1-1; D call uncertain. V lost 5 bases and J 0 bases, leaving 8 bases between the germline ends. Germline loops: CDR1 SGHDT, CDR2 YYEEEE. This CDR3 comprises 13 residues.

This clone has only a few counts. This chain connects TRBV2 to TRBJ2-7, with D maybe TRBD2 (5 bases). The CDR3 extends over 14 amino acids. V lost 6 bases to trimming and J lost 3 bases, with 15 bases between them. CDR1 is SNHLY, CDR2 FYNNEI, per germline. CDR3 sequence reads: CASSRGRIFYEQYF. The CDR3 DNA follows: TGTGCCAGCAGCCGGGGTCGAATCTTCTACGAGCAGTACTTC. The variable domain in full, with the rest retrieved from reference TRBV2 and TRBJ2-7, is EPEVTQTPSHQVTQMGQEVILRCVPISNHLYFYWYRQILGQKVEFLVSFYNNEISEKSEIFDDQFSVERPDGSNFTLKIRSTKLEDSAMYFCASSRGRIFYEQYFGPGTRLTVT.

The chain is built from TRBV29-1 and TRBJ2-4, with D hard to call. The CDR3 consists of 13 residues. CDR1 is SQVTM, CDR2 ANQGSEA, per germline. The V end lost 4 bases, the J end lost 0 bases, and 7 bases lay between the germline ends. CDR3 loop: CSVAPLAKNIQYF. Written as DNA, the CDR3 is TGCAGCGTTGCTCCGCTAGCCAAAAACATTCAGTACTTC.

The chain uses TRBV30 and TRBJ2-7; D is uncertain. The CDR3 contains 13 residues. Germline V gene data show CDR1 as GTSNPN and CDR2 as SVGIG (reference sequence). V was clipped by 1 base and J by 3 bases, with 10 bases between them. CDR3 protein: CAWSDQESYEQYF. CDR3 nucleotide sequence: TGTGCCTGGAGTGATCAGGAGAGCTACGAGCAGTACTTC.

This clone was seen a few times. The chain couples TRBV5-1 to TRBJ2-7; tentative D call: TRBD1 (6 bases). Trimming pared 5 bases from V and 4 bases from J, leaving 16 bases between. This CDR3 has 14 residues. Germline CDR1 is SGHRS and CDR2 is YFSETQ. The CDR3 DNA follows: TGCGCCAGCAGTATTGGACAGAGGTCGTACGAGCAGTACTTC. Translated, it gives CASSIGQRSYEQYF.

This clone was seen only a few times. This chain connects TRBV7-6 to TRBJ2-1; 10 bases match TRBD2. Germline V lookup: CDR1 SGHVS, CDR2 FNYEAQ. Trimming at V came to 5 bases and at J to 4 bases, leaving 5 bases not matched to a gene. This CDR3 region has 15 residues. CDR3 coding DNA: TGTGCCAGCAGCCCCGGGACTAGCGTGTACAATGAGCAGTTCTTC. As protein: CASSPGTSVYNEQFF.

This clone was found a few times. This rearrangement joins TRBV6-5 to TRBJ2-3; D ambiguous. Trimming stripped 5 bases from V and 3 bases from J, with 9 bases between. There are 13 residues in the CDR3. Germline loops: CDR1 MNHEY, CDR2 SVGAGI. CDR3 sequence reads: CASSPSGTDTQYF. DNA for the CDR3: TGTGCCAGCAGTCCCTCCGGGACAGATACGCAGTATTTT.

CDR3 sequence reads: CASSYTGVTGELFF. The CDR3, as DNA: TGTGCCAGCAGTTACACAGGGGTTACGGGGGAGCTGTTTTTT. The V gene is TRBV6-5, the J gene TRBJ2-2; 7 bases align to TRBD1. V was clipped by 2 bases and J by 8 bases; unmatched bases: 5. The CDR3 consists of 14 residues. CDR1 MNHEY and CDR2 SVGAGI come from the germline V gene.

This clone was detected only a few times. V is TRBV7-8 and J is TRBJ2-1, with D hard to call. V dropped 1 base and J dropped 6 bases, with 4 bases sitting between them. The length of the CDR3 is 12 residues. Per the germline V gene, CDR1 is SGHVS and CDR2 is FQNEAQ. The CDR3 sequence is CASSLGVNEQFF. CDR3 in DNA: TGTGCCAGCAGCTTAGGCGTCAATGAGCAGTTCTTC.

This clone was counted between two and nine times. V gene TRBV28 combines with J gene TRBJ1-2; TRBD1 agrees at 7 bases. The CDR3 loop spans 17 amino acids. Germline CDR1 is MDHEN and CDR2 is SYDVKM. Trimming took 5 bases from V and 4 from J; bases not matched to a gene: 16. The CDR3 bases are TGTGCCAGCAGTCCCATAGGGGGGACAGTTTCCGTCTATGGCTACACCTTC. This sequence encodes CASSPIGGTVSVYGYTF.

V is TRBV6-6 and J is TRBJ1-2; TRBD1 matches 9 bases. Germline V CDR1 and CDR2: MNHNY, SVGAGI (reference sequence). Trimming removed 4 bases from V and 6 bases from J; junction bases left unmatched: 9. The CDR3 is 15 amino acids. CDR3 DNA sequence: TGTGCCAGCAGTTCTCCGGGACAGGGACGGGATGGCTACACCTTC. Its protein is CASSSPGQGRDGYTF.